The T cell receptor beta chain under discussion was sequenced for a study of T cells after posttransplantation cyclophosphamide. Only a few counts were recorded for this clone. Its antigen is as yet unknown. Sequencing was performed with immunoSEQ multiplex PCR; in TCRdb, only in-frame clones are kept and a portion is missing. Observed in the sample are about 34,000 clones, none of them singletons. The junction had 9 bases not matched to a gene; V was cut back by 1 base and J by 5 bases. The CDR3 is made up of 18 amino acids. Germline CDR1 and CDR2: KGHSH and LQKENI. Overall study results and limits: Later blood repertoires were often dominated by clones from the donor CD8+ memory compartment.

The sequenced material came from PBMCs. The origin of this receptor is a woman in her 50s in good health and a related stem cell transplant donor. V and J are TRBV18 and TRBJ2-5, with 14 bases fitting TRBD2. CDR3 coding DNA: TGTGCCAGCTCACCACGGACTAGCGGGAGGCAAATGGGGGAGACCCAGTACTTC. It yields the protein CASSPRTSGRQMGETQYF.